The sequence of this T cell receptor beta chain was determined in a study of CD8 T cells in Susac syndrome. Reverse transcription of 0.5 to 1 ug RNA was performed with random hexamers. By means of immunoSEQ multiplex PCR, TCR beta CDR3 spanning 54 Vbeta and 13 Jbeta underwent amplification. TCRdb re-called the immunoSEQ multiplex PCR reads with MiXCR, one entry per CDR3 protein. The table lists 200,000 to 250,000 distinct CDR3 sequences, 90% to 95% of them singletons. TEMRA cells were enriched by FACS, while CD8+ and CD4+ T cells were obtained through a negative isolation that was performed magnetically. Germline CDR1 reads LNHNV; CDR2 reads YYDKDF (reference sequence). This CDR3 contains 11 residues. The ends were cut back, 6 bases at V and 11 bases at J, with 13 bases in the middle.

The clonotype was recovered from a human donor with multiple sclerosis. This chain joins TRBV15 and TRBJ1-1; no reliable D call. The specimen was CD4+ T cells from PBMCs. CDR3 sequence (DNA): TGTGCCACCAGGGGTGTCGGGAGGGCTTTCTTT. Translated, it gives CATRGVGRAFF. The full variable domain, with the rest looked up from reference TRBV15 and TRBJ1-1, is DAMVIQNPRYQVTQFGKPVTLSCSQTLNHNVMYWYQQKSSQAPKLLFHYYDKDFNNEADTPDNFQSRRPNTSFCFLDIRSPGLGDTAMYLCATRGVGRAFFGQGTRLTVV.